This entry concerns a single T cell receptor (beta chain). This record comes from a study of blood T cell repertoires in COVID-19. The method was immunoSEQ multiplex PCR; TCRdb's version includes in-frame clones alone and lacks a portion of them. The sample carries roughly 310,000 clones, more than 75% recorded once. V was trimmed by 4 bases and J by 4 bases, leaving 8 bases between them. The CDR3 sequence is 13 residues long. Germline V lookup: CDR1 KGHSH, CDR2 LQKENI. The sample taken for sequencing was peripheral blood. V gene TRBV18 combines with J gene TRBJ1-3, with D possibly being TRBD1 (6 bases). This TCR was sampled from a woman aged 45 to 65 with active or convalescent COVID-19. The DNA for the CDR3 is TGTGCCAGCTCACACGACAGGGGAAACACCATATATTTT. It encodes CASSHDRGNTIYF.